Shown below are 13 T cell receptor beta chains from a single sample sequenced in a study of blood T cell repertoires in COVID-19 (dated by TCRdb to the early 2020s). Library preparation used the immunoSEQ multiplex PCR assay. In its TCRdb copy, this immuneACCESS table keeps in-frame sequences only and misses some clones. Where compared with another copy, unresolved V genes explain less than half of these, and the others have no known cause. The sample profile shows about 280,000 clones; roughly 86% of them were found once. Together, the top ten hold about 8.8% of the sample. The sample comprised peripheral blood. The receptors here all came from a man between 40 and 49 years old with active or convalescent COVID-19.

This clone occurred once. The rearrangement links TRBV5-4 to TRBJ2-7; 7 positions match TRBD1. With V trimmed by 5 bases and J by 0 bases, 5 bases remained unmatched. CDR1 and CDR2 (germline): SGHNT, YYREEE (reference sequence). The CDR3 runs 14 residues. The CDR3 loop reads CASSDREISYEQYF. For the CDR3, the DNA is TGTGCCAGCAGTGACAGGGAAATCTCCTACGAGCAGTACTTC.

This rearrangement joins TRBV9 to TRBJ2-2; 8 nucleotides agree with TRBD1. V was pared by 3 bases and J by 4 bases, with 5 bases of the junction left unmatched. The CDR3 length is 15 residues. Germline CDR1 is SGDLS and CDR2 is YYNGEE. The DNA of the CDR3 is TGTGCCAGCAGCGCGGACAGGGAAATCACCGGGGAGCTGTTTTTT. Translating it yields CASSADREITGELFF.

The rearrangement uses TRBV2 and TRBJ2-1; 11 nucleotides align to TRBD2. Losses at the gene ends were 6 bases for V and 4 bases for J; bases not matched to a gene: 5. The CDR3 spans 15 residues. Germline V CDR1 and CDR2: SNHLY, FYNNEI. Here the CDR3 reads CASRSGTSGYNEQFF. Written as DNA, the CDR3 is TGTGCCAGCAGGTCCGGGACTAGCGGTTACAATGAGCAGTTCTTC. The full variable domain, with the rest looked up from reference TRBV2 and TRBJ2-1, is EPEVTQTPSHQVTQMGQEVILRCVPISNHLYFYWYRQILGQKVEFLVSFYNNEISEKSEIFDDQFSVERPDGSNFTLKIRSTKLEDSAMYFCASRSGTSGYNEQFFGPGTRLTVL.

CDR3 sequence (DNA): TGTGCCAGCAGTGAACCGACAGCAAGTCAGCCCCAGCATTTT. The encoded protein is CASSEPTASQPQHF. The chain is built from TRBV6-1 and TRBJ1-5; perhaps TRBD1 as D (5 bases). Germline V lookup: CDR1 MNHNS, CDR2 SASEGT. The V and J ends lost 2 bases and 6 bases respectively, with 11 bases between them. This CDR3 contains 14 residues.

The chain is built from TRBV19 and TRBJ2-7; 10 nucleotides line up with TRBD1. CDR1 and CDR2 (germline): LNHDA, SQIVND (reference sequence). The CDR3 consists of 14 residues. J lost 7 bases, V lost 6 bases, and 9 bases had no gene match. Here the CDR3 reads CASRTRTGGQEQYF. CDR3 bases: TGTGCCAGTAGGACCCGGACAGGGGGACAAGAGCAGTACTTC.

DNA of the CDR3: TGTGCCAGCGGGCGGGAGAATCGGAACGAGCAGTACTTC. It yields the protein CASGRENRNEQYF. V gene TRBV6-5 combines with J gene TRBJ2-7; 7 positions agree with TRBD2. Germline V gives CDR1 MNHEY, CDR2 SVGAGI. V lost 8 bases and J lost 5; bases outside the gene matches: 9. CDR3 size: 13 residues.

The chain combines TRBV7-3 with TRBJ2-1; possibly TRBD2 for D (5 bases). The CDR3 loop spans 15 amino acids. Germline V gene data show CDR1 as SGHTA and CDR2 as FQGTGA. Deletions cut 1 base from V and 0 bases from J, with 7 bases between. CDR3 amino acids: CASSLMGSSYNEQFF. The CDR3 DNA reads TGTGCCAGCAGCTTAATGGGGAGCTCCTACAATGAGCAGTTCTTC.

The V and J genes are TRBV2 and TRBJ1-6, with D possibly matching TRBD1 (6 bases). Per the germline V gene, CDR1 is SNHLY and CDR2 is FYNNEI. The CDR3 contains 15 residues. The V end lost 6 bases, the J end lost 5 bases, and 14 bases lay between the germline ends. The CDR3 reads CASSLTGRDNSPLHF. CDR3 sequence (DNA): TGTGCCAGCAGCCTGACAGGTCGCGATAATTCACCCCTCCACTTT. The full variable domain, rest sourced from reference TRBV2 and TRBJ1-6, is EPEVTQTPSHQVTQMGQEVILRCVPISNHLYFYWYRQILGQKVEFLVSFYNNEISEKSEIFDDQFSVERPDGSNFTLKIRSTKLEDSAMYFCASSLTGRDNSPLHFGNGTRLTVT.

This chain uses TRBV5-1 with TRBJ1-6, with TRBD1 matching over 8 bases. Germline lookup yields CDR1 SGHRS and CDR2 YFSETQ. This CDR3 comprises 15 residues. V lost 4 bases and J lost 9; bases outside the gene matches: 9. The CDR3: CASSMTGEKGSPLHF. DNA for the CDR3: TGCGCCAGCAGCATGACAGGGGAAAAGGGTTCACCCCTCCACTTT.

The gene calls are TRBV5-1 and TRBJ2-3; 8 positions agree with TRBD2. J lost 1 base, V lost 3 bases, and 13 bases had no gene match. Germline V gene sequence: CDR1 SGHRS, CDR2 YFSETQ. The CDR3 runs to 18 residues. CDR3 DNA: TGCGCCAGCAGCTCCGGGAGGGGGGCGACGAGTCGCACAGATACGCAGTATTTT. Protein product: CASSSGRGATSRTDTQYF.

In its sample, this clone was seen a few times. V gene TRBV28 combines with J gene TRBJ1-6; possibly TRBD1 for D (6 bases). The CDR3 has 16 residues. Trimming left V 5 bases short and J 2 bases short, with 13 bases between. The germline V gene encodes CDR1 MDHEN and CDR2 SYDVKM. The CDR3, as DNA: TGTGCCAGCAGTCTGGAGACAGGCGCCTATAATTCACCCCTCCACTTT. Translating gives CASSLETGAYNSPLHF.

The chain carries TRBV25-1 and TRBJ2-3, with 10 bases fitting TRBD2. From germline, CDR1 is MGHDK and CDR2 SYGVNS. The CDR3 runs to 16 residues. After removal of 2 bases from V and 2 bases from J, the junction contained 4 bases not matched to a gene. The CDR3 reads CASSEGTSADTDTQYF. CDR3 sequence (DNA): TGTGCCAGCAGTGAAGGGACTAGCGCCGACACAGATACGCAGTATTTT.

The rearrangement uses TRBV10-3 and TRBJ1-1; D is perhaps TRBD1 (6 bases). The CDR3 has 15 amino acids. Trimming removed 3 bases from V and 0 bases from J, with 11 bases in between. The germline V gene has CDR1 ENHRY and CDR2 SYGVKD. The CDR3 is CAISETQGVNTEAFF. CDR3 DNA sequence: TGTGCCATCAGTGAAACACAGGGCGTGAACACTGAAGCTTTCTTT.